A single sample gave rise to the 7 T cell receptor beta chains below, sequenced in a study of OX40 agonist ivuxolimab in advanced cancers. Libraries came from the immunoSEQ multiplex PCR assay. TCRdb mirrors the immuneACCESS table, restricted to in-frame sequences. Some clones are absent from its copies; in checked studies, under half trace to an unresolved V gene, and the reason for the others is unknown. The sample table lists approximately 66,000 clones, about 85% of them with a count of one. The top ten constitute approximately 0.81% of the sample. Specimen: CD4+ or CD8+ T cells sorted from blood, collected in a trial of the OX40 agonist ivuxolimab. Receptor source: an adult with an advanced solid tumor such as melanoma, head and neck, liver or kidney cancer.

The chain is built from TRBV11-2 and TRBJ1-1, with D unclear. Trimming cost V 1 base and J 1 base, with 7 bases left between them. CDR3 length equals 14 residues. Germline V gene sequence: CDR1 SGHAT, CDR2 FQNNGV. CDR3 nucleotide sequence: TGTGCCAGCAGCTTAGGACCCCGGAACACTGAAGCTTTCTTT. It is translated as CASSLGPRNTEAFF. Combining the CDR3 with reference TRBV11-2 and TRBJ1-1 gives the whole variable domain EAGVAQSPRYKIIEKRQSVAFWCNPISGHATLYWYQQILGQGPKLLIQFQNNGVVDDSQLPKDRFSAERLKGVDSTLKIQPAKLEDSAVYLCASSLGPRNTEAFFGQGTRLTVV.

This chain links TRBV7-2 with TRBJ2-2; 7 bases align to TRBD2. The CDR3 runs 15 residues. The trim removed 5 bases at V and 1 base at J, leaving 4 bases unmatched. Germline CDR1 and CDR2: SGHTA and FQGNSA. CDR3 sequence (DNA): TGTGCCAGCAGCGGGAGGGATCTGAACACCGGGGAGCTGTTTTTT. This encodes CASSGRDLNTGELFF.

The chain recombines TRBV7-9 with TRBJ2-1; 7 bases are shared with TRBD2. The CDR3 has 15 residues. V lost 3 bases to trimming and J lost 0 bases; unmatched junction nucleotides: 2. Germline loops: CDR1 SEHNR, CDR2 FQNEAQ (reference sequence). DNA for the CDR3: TGTGCCAGCAGCTTCACTAGCGCCTCCTACAATGAGCAGTTCTTC. It is translated as CASSFTSASYNEQFF.

The V and J genes are TRBV9 and TRBJ2-5; perhaps TRBD2 as D (5 bases). Trimming cost V 4 bases and J 5 bases, with 15 bases left between them. This CDR3 comprises 14 residues. Germline V gives CDR1 SGDLS, CDR2 YYNGEE. CDR3 sequence reads: CASSSRTRGETQYF. In DNA form, the CDR3 reads TGTGCCAGCAGCTCACGGACGAGAGGGGAGACCCAGTACTTC. Drawing the rest from reference TRBV9 and TRBJ2-5, the complete variable domain is DSGVTQTPKHLITATGQRVTLRCSPRSGDLSVYWYQQSLDQGLQFLIQYYNGEERAKGNILERFSAQQFPDLHSELNLSSLELGDSALYFCASSSRTRGETQYFGPGTRLLVL.

The rearrangement joins TRBV11-2 to TRBJ1-5; D gene uncertain. Germline values: CDR1 SGHAT, CDR2 FQNNGV. Between the trimmed V and J ends, which lost 0 bases and 0 bases, there was a span of 6 bases. The CDR3 runs 15 residues. CDR3 sequence: CASSLEGYSNQPQHF. CDR3 DNA sequence: TGTGCCAGCAGCTTAGAGGGATATAGCAATCAGCCCCAGCATTTT.

V usage is TRBV6-1 and J usage is TRBJ1-6; D uncertain. V was shortened by 7 bases and J by 7 bases, with 11 bases between the two germline ends. Per germline, CDR1 MNHNS and CDR2 SASEGT. The length of the CDR3 is 13 residues. DNA for the CDR3: TGTGCCAGCACCAGAACACGGAATTCACCCCTCCACTTT. This codes for CASTRTRNSPLHF.

This sequence joins TRBV5-4 and TRBJ2-3; 7 bases agree with TRBD2. The CDR3 spans 17 residues. Germline V gene lookup returns CDR1 SGHNT and CDR2 YYREEE (reference sequence). V shed 0 bases and J 0 bases; nucleotides not matched to a gene: 7. CDR3 in amino acids: CASSLVYGGGSTDTQYF. In DNA form, the CDR3 reads TGTGCCAGCAGCTTGGTTTACGGGGGAGGGAGCACAGATACGCAGTATTTT.